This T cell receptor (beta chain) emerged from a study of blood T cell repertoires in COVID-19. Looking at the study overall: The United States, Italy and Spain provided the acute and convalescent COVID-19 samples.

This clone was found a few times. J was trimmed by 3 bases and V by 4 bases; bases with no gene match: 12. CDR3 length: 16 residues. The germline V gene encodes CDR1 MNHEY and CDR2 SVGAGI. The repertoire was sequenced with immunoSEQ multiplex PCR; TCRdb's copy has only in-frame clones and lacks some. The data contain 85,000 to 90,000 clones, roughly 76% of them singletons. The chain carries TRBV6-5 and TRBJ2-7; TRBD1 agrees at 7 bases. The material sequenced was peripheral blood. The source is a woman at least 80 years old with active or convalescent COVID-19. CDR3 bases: TGTGCCAGCAGTTCGCCCTTAAACAGGGGAGTCTACGAGCAGTACTTC. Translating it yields CASSSPLNRGVYEQYF.